This T cell receptor (beta chain) stems from a study of control samples from healthy donors and cancer patients. Profiling relied on immunoSEQ multiplex PCR, and the TCRdb table lists in-frame clones only, not all of them. The table includes about 180,000 clones, roughly 90% detected once. Germline CDR1 MGHRA, CDR2 YSYEKL. The CDR3 has 15 amino acids. Losses at the gene ends were 0 bases for V and 11 bases for J; bases not matched to a gene: 7. This clonotype originated in a woman aged 50 to 60 in good health. Sequences were obtained from blood. This rearrangement joins TRBV4-1 to TRBJ1-4; 9 nucleotides match TRBD1. The CDR3 DNA reads TGCGCCAGCAGCCAAGAGGAGACAGGGGGAGTGAAACTGTTTTTT. It specifies CASSQEETGGVKLFF.